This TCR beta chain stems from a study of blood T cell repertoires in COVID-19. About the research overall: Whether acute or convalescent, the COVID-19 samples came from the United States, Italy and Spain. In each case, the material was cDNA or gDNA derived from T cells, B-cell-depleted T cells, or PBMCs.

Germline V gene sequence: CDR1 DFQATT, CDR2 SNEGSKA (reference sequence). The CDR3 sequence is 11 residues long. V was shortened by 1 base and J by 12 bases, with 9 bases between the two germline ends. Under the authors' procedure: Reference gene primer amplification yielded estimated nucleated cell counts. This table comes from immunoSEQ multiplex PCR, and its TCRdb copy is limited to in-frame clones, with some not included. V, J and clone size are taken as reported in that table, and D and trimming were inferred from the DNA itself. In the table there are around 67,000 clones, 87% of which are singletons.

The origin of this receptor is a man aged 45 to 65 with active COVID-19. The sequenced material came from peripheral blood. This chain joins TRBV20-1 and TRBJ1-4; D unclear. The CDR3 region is CSARVTAELFF. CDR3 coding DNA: TGCAGTGCTAGAGTTACAGCCGAACTGTTTTTT.